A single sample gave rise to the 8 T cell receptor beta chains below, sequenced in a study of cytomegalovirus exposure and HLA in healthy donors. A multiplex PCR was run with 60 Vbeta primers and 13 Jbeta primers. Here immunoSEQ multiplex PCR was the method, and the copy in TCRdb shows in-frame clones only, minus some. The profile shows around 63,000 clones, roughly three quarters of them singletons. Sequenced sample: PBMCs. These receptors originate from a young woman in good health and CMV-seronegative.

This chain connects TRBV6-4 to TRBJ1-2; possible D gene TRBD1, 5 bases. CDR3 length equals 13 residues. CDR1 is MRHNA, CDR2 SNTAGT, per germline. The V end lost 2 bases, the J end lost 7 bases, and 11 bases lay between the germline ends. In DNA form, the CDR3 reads TGTGCCAGCAGTGACACGGGCGGGGCTGGCTACACCTTC. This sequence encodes CASSDTGGAGYTF.

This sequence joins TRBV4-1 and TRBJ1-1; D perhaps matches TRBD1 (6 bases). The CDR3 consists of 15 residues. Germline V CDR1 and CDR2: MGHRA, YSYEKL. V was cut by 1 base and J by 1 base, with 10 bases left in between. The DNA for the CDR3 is TGCGCCAGCAGCCAAGTCGGGGGGCGGAACACTGAAGCTTTCTTT. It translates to CASSQVGGRNTEAFF.

CDR3 amino acids: CASSHGRERGWDTQYF. The CDR3 nucleotides read TGTGCCAGCAGTCATGGACGAGAGCGGGGGTGGGATACGCAGTATTTT. The V call is TRBV6-6, the J call TRBJ2-3, with 8 positions matching TRBD2. The CDR3 is 16 amino acids. V shed 5 bases, J shed 6 bases, and the junction held 13 bases outside the gene matches. Germline V gene lookup returns CDR1 MNHNY and CDR2 SVGAGI (reference sequence).

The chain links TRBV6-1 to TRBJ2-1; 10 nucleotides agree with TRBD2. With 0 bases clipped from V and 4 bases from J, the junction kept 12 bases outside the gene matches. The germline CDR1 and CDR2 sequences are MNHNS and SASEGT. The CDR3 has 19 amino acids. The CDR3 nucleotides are TGTGCCAGCAGTGAAGCTCAGGAGCGGGGGGGCCTGAGTTACAATGAGCAGTTCTTC. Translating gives CASSEAQERGGLSYNEQFF.

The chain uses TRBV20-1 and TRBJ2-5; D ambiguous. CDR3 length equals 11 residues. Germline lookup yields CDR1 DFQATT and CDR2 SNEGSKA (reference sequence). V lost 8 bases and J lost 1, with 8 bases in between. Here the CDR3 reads CSPLFQETQYF. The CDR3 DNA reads TGCAGTCCACTATTCCAAGAGACCCAGTACTTC.

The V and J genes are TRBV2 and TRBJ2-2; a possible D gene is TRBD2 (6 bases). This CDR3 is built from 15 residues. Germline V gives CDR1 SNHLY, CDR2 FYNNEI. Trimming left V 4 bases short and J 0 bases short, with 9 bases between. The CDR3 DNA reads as TGTGCCAGCAGTGGATCTAGCGCGAACACCGGGGAGCTGTTTTTT. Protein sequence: CASSGSSANTGELFF.

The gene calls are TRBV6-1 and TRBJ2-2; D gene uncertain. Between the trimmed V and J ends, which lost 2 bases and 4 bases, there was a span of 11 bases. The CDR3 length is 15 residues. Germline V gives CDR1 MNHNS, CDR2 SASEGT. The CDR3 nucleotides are TGTGCCAGCAGTGAAATAGCCTCGAGCACCGGGGAGCTGTTTTTT. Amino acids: CASSEIASSTGELFF.

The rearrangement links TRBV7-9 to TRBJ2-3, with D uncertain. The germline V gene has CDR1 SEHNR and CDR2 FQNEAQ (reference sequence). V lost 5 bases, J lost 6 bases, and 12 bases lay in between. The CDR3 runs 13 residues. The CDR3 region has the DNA TGTGCCAGCAGCCCCTTAGTGAGCGATACGCAGTATTTT. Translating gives CASSPLVSDTQYF.